This T cell receptor (beta chain) was observed in a study of T cell repertoires in cytomegalovirus infection. Study-level information: Evidence of both CMV infection and a matching HLA type came from public TCR beta signatures. Findings and caveats of the study: The study identified carriers of CMV plus the relevant HLA from cumulative public TCR beta family frequency. In two of eight donors, the top clonotype was HLA-C-restricted CMV-specific.

Trimming removed 6 bases at V and 0 bases at J, with 18 bases between. In germline, CDR1 is ENHRY, CDR2 SYGVKD. The CDR3 sequence is 17 residues long. From the reads, TCRdb called clonotypes with MiXCR, one entry per CDR3 protein. Of roughly 230,000 distinct CDR3 sequences in the sample, around an eighth were seen once. This clonotype is a singleton in its sample. The antigen remains undetermined. The chain couples TRBV10-3 to TRBJ2-1; possibly TRBD2 for D (6 bases). This TCR derives from a human donor in good health (CMV status not recorded). Some clones in this sample may be carry-over from other donors' samples. Specimen: PBMCs. CDR3 sequence (DNA): TGTGCCATCAGACCCGGGCTGGGGAGGAGCTCCTACAATGAGCAGTTCTTC. It yields the protein CAIRPGLGRSSYNEQFF.